The 10 T cell receptor beta chains below all came from one sample that was sequenced in a study of graft-versus-host responses after intestinal transplantation. TCRdb's copy holds only in-frame clones and misses some; the assay was immunoSEQ multiplex PCR. The sample consists of some 80,000 clones, 85% to 95% of them appearing once. These receptors have no identified antigens. Sequencing used unstimulated CD8+ T cells sorted from spleen or lymph node cells, obtained before transplant. Every receptor here comes from a human donor who was the organ donor for an intestinal transplant.

J is TRBJ2-7 and V is TRBV25-1, with unresolved D. This CDR3 spans 11 amino acids. Germline loops: CDR1 MGHDK, CDR2 SYGVNS. The ends were cut back, 4 bases at V and 1 base at J, with 2 bases in the middle. CDR3 sequence reads: CASSVSYEQYF. CDR3 bases: TGTGCCAGCAGTGTTTCCTACGAGCAGTACTTC.

Remarks on this clone: Distinct nucleotide sequences in the sample also encode this CDR3. The rearrangement links TRBV5-1 to TRBJ2-5; unclear D gene. This CDR3 comprises 11 residues. Germline V gene sequence: CDR1 SGHRS, CDR2 YFSETQ. The V and J ends lost 4 bases and 2 bases respectively, with 3 bases between them. CDR3 region: CASSAQETQYF. The CDR3 nucleotides read TGCGCCAGCAGCGCTCAAGAGACCCAGTACTTC.

Of note for this clone: One end of the junction does not line up with germline, which may come from a read error. The chain employs TRBV7-9 and TRBJ2-7, with D possibly being TRBD1 or TRBD2 (6 bases each). Germline CDR1 reads SEHNR; CDR2 reads FQNEAQ (reference sequence). The CDR3 is 17 amino acids. The CDR3, as DNA: TGTGCCAGCAGCTTAGGGGGGCGGGACACCCTCACCTACGAGCATTACTTC. It yields the protein CASSLGGRDTLTYEHYF.

Only a few counts were recorded for this clone. V gene TRBV27 combines with J gene TRBJ2-7; possibly TRBD2 for D (6 bases). This CDR3 has 14 residues. Trimming shortened V by 4 bases and J by 3 bases, and 13 bases separated the two germline ends. Germline assignment: CDR1 MNHEY and CDR2 SMNVEV (reference sequence). CDR3 loop: CASSYGAGHYEQYF. The DNA of the CDR3 is TGTGCCAGCAGTTACGGGGCGGGGCACTACGAGCAGTACTTC.

This clone was observed once. The chain links TRBV27 to TRBJ1-1, with D possibly being TRBD1 (6 bases). CDR1 MNHEY and CDR2 SMNVEV come from the germline V gene (reference sequence). V was clipped by 3 bases and J by 0 bases, with 11 bases between them. The CDR3 covers 15 residues. The DNA of the CDR3 is TGTGCCAGCAGTTTTATCGGACAGATGAACACTGAAGCTTTCTTT. It specifies CASSFIGQMNTEAFF.

This rearrangement joins TRBV27 to TRBJ2-3; 7 bases match TRBD2. This CDR3 contains 14 residues. The germline V gene encodes CDR1 MNHEY and CDR2 SMNVEV (reference sequence). The V segment lost 2 bases and the J segment 7 bases; nucleotides outside the gene matches: 6. The CDR3 DNA reads as TGTGCCAGCAGTTTAGCGGGAGTATCCCATACGCAGTATTTT. This translates into CASSLAGVSHTQYF.

The chain combines TRBV6-5 with TRBJ1-1; 9 bases match TRBD1. Trimming removed 4 bases from V and 5 bases from J; junction bases left unmatched: 8. The germline gives CDR1 MNHEY, CDR2 SVGAGI. This CDR3 spans 15 amino acids. The CDR3 DNA reads TGTGCCAGCAGTTTACACAGGGGGCTTAATACTGAAGCTTTCTTT. Its protein is CASSLHRGLNTEAFF.

This chain uses TRBV7-9 with TRBJ2-7, with 8 bases that match TRBD1. Germline CDR1 and CDR2: SEHNR and FQNEAQ (reference sequence). The CDR3 has 13 residues. V was clipped by 8 bases and J by 4 bases; unmatched bases: 7. The CDR3 sequence: CASSGQVLYEQYF. The CDR3 coding sequence is TGTGCCAGCTCGGGACAGGTCCTTTACGAGCAGTACTTC.

V gene TRBV4-1 combines with J gene TRBJ1-2, with 9 positions matching TRBD1. Looked up from germline, CDR1 is MGHRA and CDR2 is YSYEKL. The trim removed 4 bases at V and 2 bases at J, leaving 5 bases unmatched. The CDR3 is 15 amino acids. CDR3 in amino acids: CASSLRQGGNYGYTF. The CDR3 coding sequence is TGCGCCAGCAGCCTCCGACAGGGGGGGAACTATGGCTACACCTTC.

This chain connects TRBV6-1 to TRBJ1-1; perhaps TRBD1 as D (5 bases). The CDR3 loop spans 15 amino acids. The germline V and J ends were trimmed by 6 bases and 0 bases, with 14 bases remaining between them. The germline V gene encodes CDR1 MNHNS and CDR2 SASEGT. The CDR3 protein is CASRVRGRVNTEAFF. DNA for the CDR3: TGTGCCAGCAGAGTTCGGGGCCGGGTGAACACTGAAGCTTTCTTT.